This TCR beta chain was sequenced for a study of blood T cell repertoires in COVID-19. Study-wide background: Samples representing acute and convalescent COVID-19 were sourced from the United States, Italy and Spain. In each case, the material was cDNA or gDNA derived from T cells, B-cell-depleted T cells, or PBMCs.

The Seattle patients joined while their infection was active and were tracked longitudinally afterward. Source study methods: Amplification of reference gene primers provided the estimated nucleated cell counts. TCRdb's table, derived via immunoSEQ multiplex PCR, lists solely in-frame clones and lacks some. V and J calls and clone size are as listed in that table; D and trimming were resolved from the DNA. The sample contains about 200,000 clones, roughly 77% of which appear only once. V was pared by 4 bases and J by 0 bases, with 10 bases between. Germline CDR1 SGHDT, CDR2 YYEEEE. The CDR3 is made up of 14 amino acids.

This TCR was recovered from a woman between 40 and 50 years old with COVID-19, enrolled during active disease. The sample taken for sequencing was peripheral blood. V usage is TRBV5-6 and J usage is TRBJ1-1, with D possibly TRBD1 on 5 matching bases. The chain's CDR3 is CASSGRVLNTEAFF. The CDR3 coding sequence is TGTGCCAGCAGCGGCAGGGTTTTGAACACTGAAGCTTTCTTT.